This TCR beta chain was sequenced during a study of identical twins. General study points: The abundant beta clonotypes from cord blood had fewer insertions, and memory repertoires had none of this. The conclusions drew on cross-sectional statistical analysis instead of tracking the same donors. In beta out-of-frame sequences, the excess sharing between twins was weaker.

With template switching, a universal primer site was added, and the cDNA carried unique molecular identifiers. TCRdb re-called the 5' RACE reads with MiXCR, one entry per CDR3 protein. The repertoire holds about 100,000 distinct CDR3 sequences, with 5.9% as singletons. With 2 bases removed from V and 0 bases from J, the gap between germline ends came to 23 bases. The length of the CDR3 is 19 residues. The germline V gene encodes CDR1 GTSNPN and CDR2 SVGIG (reference sequence). Points on this clonotype: What it binds is not known.

The sample consisted of memory T cells sorted from blood. The sequence came from a woman between 45 and 60 years old in good health. The chain has TRBV30 and TRBJ1-3, with D perhaps matching TRBD1 (6 bases). CDR3 DNA sequence: TGTGCCTGGAGTTCAATTAGGCAAGGGGGGAAGCCCTCTGGAAACACCATATATTTT. Residues: CAWSSIRQGGKPSGNTIYF.